These T cell receptor beta chains were read from a single sample in a study of cytomegalovirus exposure and HLA in healthy donors. Generated by immunoSEQ multiplex PCR, the TCRdb table keeps only in-frame clones and is missing some. The table shows 110,000 or so clones, with about 83% occurring only once. The sequenced sample was PBMCs. The receptors derive from a young man in good health and CMV-seronegative. Each CDR3 is given with its conserved first and last residue. Fields, in order: V gene, J gene, clone size, D gene, CDR3 protein, CDR3 DNA. A D gene is named only where the DNA matches it firmly. Clone size is given for some rows only: seen once, a few or many times, or a class if the clone is expanded.

TRBV7-9	TRBJ2-3	.	.	CSSSFEMETDTQYF	TGTTCCAGCAGCTTCGAGATGGAGACAGATACGCAGTATTTT
TRBV7-2	TRBJ2-6	.	.	CASSLVSSSGANVLTF	TGTGCCAGCAGCTTAGTTAGCTCCTCTGGGGCCAACGTCCTGACTTTC
TRBV13	TRBJ1-1	few	.	CASSLAGNTEAFF	TGTGCCAGCAGCTTAGCAGGGAACACTGAAGCTTTCTTT
TRBV19	TRBJ1-5	.	.	CASSILREDQPQHF	TGTGCCAGTAGTATACTCAGGGAAGACCAGCCCCAGCATTTT
TRBV5-4	TRBJ2-7	.	TRBD2	CASSLRGGPYEQYF	TGTGCCAGCAGCTTGCGGGGGGGCCCCTACGAGCAGTACTTC
TRBV9	TRBJ2-3	.	.	CASSPEGLAGPDTQYF	TGTGCCAGCAGCCCCGAAGGGCTAGCTGGCCCAGATACGCAGTATTTT
TRBV6-1	TRBJ2-7	.	TRBD2	CASSLLAGAHEQYF	TGTGCCAGCAGTCTACTAGCGGGAGCGCACGAGCAGTACTTC
TRBV30	TRBJ2-3	.	.	CAWSFYGVSTDTQYF	TGTGCCTGGAGTTTCTACGGGGTTAGCACAGATACGCAGTATTTT
TRBV5-4	TRBJ2-3	.	.	CASSPRGDTQYF	TGTGCCAGCAGCCCCCGAGGGGATACGCAGTATTTT
TRBV30	TRBJ2-7	.	.	CAWSLSGLLHEQYF	TGTGCCTGGAGTTTGAGCGGACTCCTCCACGAGCAGTACTTC
TRBV4-3	TRBJ2-7	.	.	CASSQVAGDTYEQYF	TGCGCCAGCAGCCAAGTAGCAGGGGATACCTACGAGCAGTACTTC
TRBV11-2	TRBJ2-3	.	TRBD1	CASSPQTGWSTDTQYF	TGTGCCAGCAGCCCCCAGACAGGGTGGAGCACAGATACGCAGTATTTT
TRBV7-2	TRBJ2-3	.	.	CASSPLRGTDTQYF	TGTGCCAGCAGCCCCCTGCGGGGCACAGATACGCAGTATTTT
TRBV19	TRBJ1-2	.	TRBD1	CASSEPRQGDNGYTF	TGTGCCAGTAGTGAACCTCGGCAGGGGGACAATGGCTACACCTTC
TRBV10-3	TRBJ2-3	.	TRBD2	CAITRGDTQYF	TGTGCCATCACGCGGGGGGATACGCAGTATTTT
TRBV20-1	TRBJ1-1	.	.	CSAGHGTEAFF	TGCAGTGCTGGGCACGGCACTGAAGCTTTCTTT
TRBV12-2	TRBJ1-2	.	.	CASRLGMGHPLNYGYTF	TGTGCAAGTCGCTTAGGAATGGGACATCCTCTAAACTATGGCTACACCTTC
TRBV25-1	TRBJ2-7	.	.	CASSEETGQYF	TGTGCCAGCAGTGAGGAGACAGGGCAGTACTTC
TRBV18	TRBJ1-2	.	.	CASSPPTQSYGYTF	TGTGCCAGCTCACCACCCACACAGTCCTATGGCTACACCTTC
TRBV2	TRBJ2-2	.	.	CASSYLTGWSGTGELFF	TGTGCCAGCAGTTACTTAACAGGGTGGAGCGGCACCGGGGAGCTGTTTTTT
TRBV5-1	TRBJ2-5	.	TRBD2	CASSFGLAGATETQYF	TGCGCCAGCAGCTTTGGGCTAGCGGGAGCCACGGAGACCCAGTACTTC
TRBV7-3	TRBJ2-1	.	TRBD2	CASSMIAGSSRDEQFF	TGTGCCAGCAGCATGATAGCGGGATCCTCTAGGGATGAGCAGTTCTTC
TRBV6-6	TRBJ1-4	.	.	CASSPQKRRSEKLFF	TGTGCCAGCAGTCCCCAAAAAAGGAGGTCGGAAAAACTGTTTTTT
TRBV25-1	TRBJ1-6	.	.	CASSLAGGVRSPLHF	TGTGCCAGCAGTCTTGCCGGGGGGGTACGGTCACCCCTCCACTTT
TRBV7-8	TRBJ2-2	.	.	CASSFGNTGELFF	TGTGCCAGCAGCTTCGGGAACACCGGGGAGCTGTTTTTT
TRBV9	TRBJ2-2	once	.	CASSVGGVANTGELFF	TGTGCCAGCAGCGTAGGGGGGGTAGCGAACACCGGGGAGCTGTTTTTT
TRBV5-4	TRBJ2-3	.	TRBD2	CASSLIASGSQRDTQYF	TGTGCCAGCAGCTTGATAGCTAGCGGGAGTCAGAGGGATACGCAGTATTTT
TRBV4-3	TRBJ1-1	.	.	CASSQGKGHGQNTEAFF	TGCGCCAGCAGCCAAGGAAAGGGGCACGGACAGAACACTGAAGCTTTCTTT